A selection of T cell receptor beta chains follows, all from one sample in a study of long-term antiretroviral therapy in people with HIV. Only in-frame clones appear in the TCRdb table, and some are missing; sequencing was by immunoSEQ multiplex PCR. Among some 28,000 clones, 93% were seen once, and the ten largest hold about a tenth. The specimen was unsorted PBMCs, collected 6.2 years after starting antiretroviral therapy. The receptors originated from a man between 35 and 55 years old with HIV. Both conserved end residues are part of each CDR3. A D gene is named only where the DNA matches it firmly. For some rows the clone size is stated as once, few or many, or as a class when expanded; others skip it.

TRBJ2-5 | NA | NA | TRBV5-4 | TGTGCCAGCAGCTGGCCCAAAGAGACCCAGTACTTC | CASSWPKETQYF
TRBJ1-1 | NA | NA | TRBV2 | TGTGCCAGCAGTGACGATCCAGGGGCGAACACTGAAGCTTTCTTT | CASSDDPGANTEAFF
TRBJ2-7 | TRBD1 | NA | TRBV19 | TGTGCCAGTAGTATACGGGACAGGGGGCCCTACGAGCAGTACTTC | CASSIRDRGPYEQYF
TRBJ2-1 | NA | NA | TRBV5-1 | TGCGCCAGCAGCTTGGACGGTAGCTCCTACAATGAGCAGTTCTTC | CASSLDGSSYNEQFF
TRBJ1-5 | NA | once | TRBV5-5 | TGTGCCAGCAGCCCACAATACCCTAGCAATCAGCCCCAGCATTTT | CASSPQYPSNQPQHF
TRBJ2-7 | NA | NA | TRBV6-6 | TGTGCCAGCAGTCGACCGACAACGAGCTTCTCCTACGAGCAGTACTTC | CASSRPTTSFSYEQYF
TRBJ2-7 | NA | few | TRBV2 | TGTGCCAGCAGTGATGCCGTTCCCTACGAGCAGTACTTC | CASSDAVPYEQYF
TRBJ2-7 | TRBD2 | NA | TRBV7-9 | TGTGCCAGCAGCTTACGTCCGCTAGCGGGGAGCTCCTACGAGCAGTACTTC | CASSLRPLAGSSYEQYF
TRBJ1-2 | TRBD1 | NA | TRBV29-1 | TGCAGCGCTCCAGGACAGGGGACAGGGGGCTACACCTTC | CSAPGQGTGGYTF
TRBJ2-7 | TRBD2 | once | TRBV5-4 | TGTGCCAGCAGCCCGGCTGGCGGGAGGGCCTCCTACGAGCAGTACTTC | CASSPAGGRASYEQYF